This passage covers 4 T cell receptor beta chains from one sample sequenced in a study of patients and donors after allogeneic stem cell transplantation. TCRdb re-called the RT-PCR reads with MiXCR, one entry per CDR3 protein. Of approximately 410,000 distinct CDR3 sequences listed, roughly 17% are singletons. Input material: blood, either unsorted or a sorted T cell fraction (not recorded which). The source of these receptors is a human donor who was either an allogeneic HSCT recipient or a stem cell or donor lymphocyte infusion donor (not recorded which). It is not recorded whose cells these are; they may come from a transplant donor.

This clonotype has just one count. The V and J genes are TRBV20-1 and TRBJ1-5; D call uncertain. The CDR3 has 14 residues. Per germline, CDR1 DFQATT and CDR2 SNEGSKA (reference sequence). Trimming shortened V by 1 base and J by 6 bases, and 13 bases separated the two germline ends. The CDR3 DNA reads TGCAGTGCTAGAGTGGGTGGACGGTCTCAGCCCCAGCATTTT. Its protein product is CSARVGGRSQPQHF.

This clonotype has only a few counts. The chain employs TRBV12-3 or TRBV12-4 and TRBJ2-3, with D perhaps TRBD1 (5 bases). V dropped 6 bases and J dropped 3 bases, with 10 bases sitting between them. This CDR3 comprises 13 residues. Here the CDR3 DNA reads TGTGCCAGCAGCTGGGGCCTTACAGATACGCAGTATTTT. This encodes CASSWGLTDTQYF.

This clonotype was observed a handful of times. This chain links TRBV15 with TRBJ2-2; TRBD1 agrees at 10 bases. Looked up from germline, CDR1 is LNHNV and CDR2 is YYDKDF (reference sequence). CDR3 length: 17 amino acids. The trim removed 1 base at V and 4 bases at J, leaving 6 bases unmatched. The CDR3 is CATSRGRQGAVTGELFF. Written as DNA, the CDR3 is TGTGCCACCAGCAGAGGTAGACAGGGGGCTGTCACCGGGGAGCTGTTTTTT.

This clonotype has more than one count but fewer than ten. The genes are TRBV9 and TRBJ2-5; 12 bases map to TRBD2. Losses at the gene ends were 2 bases for V and 4 bases for J; bases not matched to a gene: 9. This CDR3 is built from 17 residues. In germline, CDR1 is SGDLS, CDR2 YYNGEE. This CDR3 is CASSVASAGLAGETQYF. CDR3 bases: TGTGCCAGCAGCGTCGCTTCAGCGGGACTAGCGGGAGAGACCCAGTACTTC.